These 9 T cell receptor beta chains were all obtained from the same sample, sequenced in a study of blood T cell repertoires in COVID-19. Clones were read by immunoSEQ multiplex PCR, and TCRdb kept only the in-frame ones, dropping some. The data show over 250,000 clones, with about 83% seen just once and over 9% held by the top ten. The sequencing input was peripheral blood. The receptors were gathered from a woman aged 45-65 years who had recovered from COVID-19.

This chain uses TRBV5-4 with TRBJ2-1, with 7 bases identical to TRBD1. The length of the CDR3 is 15 residues. With 5 bases clipped from V and 4 bases from J, the junction kept 9 bases outside the gene matches. Germline CDR1 is SGHNT and CDR2 is YYREEE (reference sequence). CDR3 loop: CASRHARGQYNEQFF. In DNA form, the CDR3 reads TGTGCCAGCAGGCACGCGAGGGGGCAATACAATGAGCAGTTCTTC.

The rearrangement joins TRBV19 to TRBJ1-2; 7 bases line up with TRBD1. V lost 5 bases to trimming and J lost 0 bases; unmatched junction nucleotides: 3. CDR3 length: 14 residues. Germline CDR1 reads LNHDA; CDR2 reads SQIVND (reference sequence). In DNA form, the CDR3 reads TGTGCCAGTAGTTCAGGGGGGACTAACTATGGCTACACCTTC. Encoded protein: CASSSGGTNYGYTF. The full variable domain, completed using reference TRBV19 and TRBJ1-2, is DGGITQSPKYLFRKEGQNVTLSCEQNLNHDAMYWYRQDPGQGLRLIYYSQIVNDFQKGDIAEGYSVSREKKESFPLTVTSAQKNPTAFYLCASSSGGTNYGYTFGSGTRLTVV.

This sequence joins TRBV5-5 and TRBJ2-2, with D perhaps TRBD2 (6 bases). Trimming cost V 4 bases and J 6 bases, with 16 bases left between them. From germline, CDR1 is SGHKS and CDR2 YYEKEE (reference sequence). CDR3 length: 15 residues. Here the CDR3 DNA reads TGTGCCAGCAGCGGCGCGGGACGGTGGGCCGGGGAGCTGTTTTTT. Translated, it gives CASSGAGRWAGELFF.

The V gene is TRBV27, the J gene TRBJ1-2; 9 positions agree with TRBD1. V lost 3 bases and J lost 2; bases outside the gene matches: 1. Germline CDR1 reads MNHEY; CDR2 reads SMNVEV (reference sequence). This CDR3 comprises 14 residues. The CDR3 loop is CASSFGTGNYGYTF. In DNA form, the CDR3 reads TGTGCCAGCAGTTTTGGGACAGGGAACTATGGCTACACCTTC.

This chain links TRBV12-3 or TRBV12-4 with TRBJ1-2; D remains unclear. CDR3 length: 11 residues. Trimming pared 3 bases from V and 4 bases from J, leaving 3 bases between. CDR3 residues: CASSLAYGYTF. CDR3 sequence (DNA): TGTGCCAGCAGTTTGGCCTATGGCTACACCTTC.

On this clone itself: The conserved phenylalanine or tryptophan normally closing the CDR3 is absent here, so this likely arose from a read error. The DNA is omitted, as the CDR3 cannot be located on it reliably, and the CDR3 follows TCRdb's listing. The chain is built from TRBV2 and TRBJ2-7; TRBD2, the table's D call, lacks a check against the DNA. A total of 13 residues make up the CDR3, ends included. Germline loops: CDR1 SNHLY, CDR2 FYNNEI. CDR3 in amino acids: CASSDRTSGVAGL.

This CDR3 reads CSVERTDRYTGELFF. The CDR3 DNA reads as TGCAGCGTTGAGCGGACGGACAGATACACCGGGGAGCTGTTTTTT. The genes are TRBV29-1 and TRBJ2-2; D is possibly TRBD1 (6 bases). CDR1 and CDR2 (germline): SQVTM, ANQGSEA. V was trimmed by 3 bases and J by 3 bases, leaving 14 bases between them. This CDR3 comprises 15 residues.

This chain connects TRBV28 to TRBJ1-2, with D maybe TRBD1 (6 bases). The CDR3 length is 15 residues. Germline CDR1 reads MDHEN; CDR2 reads SYDVKM. Trimming removed 5 bases from V and 3 bases from J, with 16 bases in between. The CDR3 DNA is TGTGCCAGCAGTACAGGTCAGGGGATTGACTATGGCTACACCTTC. Residues: CASSTGQGIDYGYTF.

To note about this clone: A far larger clone is off by one base, so a read error is likely. The V gene is TRBV7-3, the J gene TRBJ2-1; 11 bases are shared with TRBD2. The CDR3 totals 15 residues. The V gene end was trimmed by 5 bases and the J gene end by 4 bases; junction bases not matched to a gene: 4. Germline V gene sequence: CDR1 SGHTA, CDR2 FQGTGA. The CDR3 DNA reads TGTGCCAGCAGCCTGACTAGCGGGGCATACAATGAGCAGTTCTTC. Amino acids: CASSLTSGAYNEQFF.